This is a list of T cell receptor beta chains from one sample in a study of PD-L1 blockade in urothelial cancer. Using immunoSEQ multiplex PCR, the repertoire was profiled, and TCRdb retains in-frame clones only, with some absent. The table lists around 26,000 clones, 75% to 90% of them singletons. Material: PBMCs, obtained around atezolizumab (anti-PD-L1) treatment. These receptors were taken from a man in his sixties with urothelial cancer. Each CDR3 is given with its conserved first and last residue. A D gene is named only where the DNA matches it firmly. Clone size is given for some rows only: seen once, a few or many times, or a class if the clone is expanded.

length: 16
size: .
J: TRBJ2-1
V: TRBV11-2
D: .
CDR3: CASSSPGKRSYNEQFF
DNA: TGTGCCAGCAGCTCTCCAGGGAAACGGTCGTACAATGAGCAGTTCTTC

length: 17
size: .
J: TRBJ1-3
V: TRBV4-3
D: .
CDR3: CASSQEARVAPGNTIYF
DNA: TGCGCCAGCAGCCAAGAGGCCAGGGTGGCTCCTGGAAACACCATATATTTT

length: 14
size: .
J: TRBJ2-7
V: TRBV2
D: .
CDR3: CASSVIASAYEQYF
DNA: TGTGCCAGCAGTGTTATCGCCAGCGCCTACGAGCAGTACTTC

length: 15
size: once
J: TRBJ2-3
V: TRBV10-3
D: .
CDR3: CAITPQGLFTDTQYF
DNA: TGTGCCATCACTCCCCAGGGGCTCTTCACAGATACGCAGTATTTT

length: 13
size: .
J: TRBJ2-3
V: TRBV21-1
D: .
CDR3: CASSTGERDTQYF
DNA: TGTGCCAGCAGCACAGGGGAACGGGATACGCAGTATTTT

length: 14
size: .
J: TRBJ2-1
V: TRBV11-2
D: TRBD2
CDR3: CASSPLAGGREQFF
DNA: TGTGCCAGCAGCCCTCTAGCGGGGGGGAGAGAGCAGTTCTTC

length: 13
size: .
J: TRBJ1-1
V: TRBV18
D: .
CDR3: CASSPSVGTEAFF
DNA: TGTGCCAGCTCACCAAGCGTGGGCACTGAAGCTTTCTTT

length: 13
size: .
J: TRBJ2-2
V: TRBV10-1
D: .
CDR3: CASREASSGELFF
DNA: TGCGCCAGCAGAGAGGCTAGTTCCGGGGAGCTGTTTTTT

length: 16
size: .
J: TRBJ1-1
V: TRBV5-6
D: TRBD1
CDR3: CASSWGKQGARTEAFF
DNA: TGTGCCAGCAGCTGGGGGAAGCAGGGGGCGCGAACTGAAGCTTTCTTT

length: 13
size: .
J: TRBJ2-5
V: TRBV19
D: TRBD1
CDR3: CASGTGILGTQYF
DNA: TGTGCCAGTGGGACAGGGATTCTCGGGACCCAGTACTTC

length: 12
size: .
J: TRBJ2-1
V: TRBV10-1
D: .
CDR3: CASSGAPHEQFF
DNA: TGCGCCAGCAGTGGGGCACCACATGAGCAGTTCTTC

length: 14
size: .
J: TRBJ1-1
V: TRBV6-1
D: TRBD1
CDR3: CASSVEGAWTEAFF
DNA: TGTGCCAGCAGTGTCGAGGGGGCGTGGACTGAAGCTTTCTTT

length: 14
size: .
J: TRBJ1-2
V: TRBV18
D: TRBD1
CDR3: CASSPLATGDGYTF
DNA: TGTGCCAGCTCACCACTGGCAACAGGGGATGGCTACACCTTC

length: 14
size: .
J: TRBJ1-5
V: TRBV6-6
D: .
CDR3: CASRTGEGNQPQHF
DNA: TGTGCCAGCAGAACCGGCGAGGGCAATCAGCCCCAGCATTTT

length: 14
size: few
J: TRBJ1-6
V: TRBV5-1
D: TRBD1
CDR3: CASTQDRVNSPLHF
DNA: TGCGCCAGCACCCAGGACAGGGTCAATTCACCCCTCCACTTT

length: 13
size: few
J: TRBJ2-7
V: TRBV18
D: .
CDR3: CASSRMESYEQYF
DNA: TGTGCCAGCTCTCGAATGGAGAGCTACGAGCAGTACTTC

length: 14
size: .
J: TRBJ1-5
V: TRBV18
D: TRBD1
CDR3: CASSLQGPEGPQHF
DNA: TGTGCCAGCTCACTACAGGGGCCTGAGGGGCCCCAGCATTTT

length: 15
size: .
J: TRBJ2-2
V: TRBV18
D: .
CDR3: CASSPPGRVIGELFF
DNA: TGTGCCAGCTCACCACCAGGCAGGGTGATCGGGGAGCTGTTTTTT

length: 14
size: .
J: TRBJ2-7
V: TRBV9
D: TRBD2
CDR3: CASSVASGEYEQYF
DNA: TGTGCCAGCAGCGTAGCCAGCGGGGAGTACGAGCAGTACTTC

length: 14
size: .
J: TRBJ2-7
V: TRBV7-8
D: .
CDR3: CASSLAEGSYEQYF
DNA: TGTGCCAGCAGCTTAGCGGAGGGGTCCTACGAGCAGTACTTC

length: 15
size: .
J: TRBJ1-4
V: TRBV6-6
D: TRBD1
CDR3: CASRHTGTANEKLFF
DNA: TGTGCCAGCAGACATACCGGGACAGCTAATGAAAAACTGTTTTTT

length: 14
size: once
J: TRBJ2-1
V: TRBV9
D: .
CDR3: CASSVSGQLNEQFF
DNA: TGTGCCAGCAGCGTATCGGGACAATTGAATGAGCAGTTCTTC

length: 11
size: .
J: TRBJ2-1
V: TRBV7-3
D: TRBD1
CDR3: CASSDRGRQFF
DNA: TGTGCCAGCAGCGACAGGGGGCGGCAGTTCTTC

length: 15
size: .
J: TRBJ1-4
V: TRBV5-4
D: .
CDR3: CASSRTQGSNEKLFF
DNA: TGTGCCAGCAGCCGAACACAGGGTTCCAATGAAAAACTGTTTTTT

length: 14
size: .
J: TRBJ1-3
V: TRBV28
D: .
CDR3: CASSPTGIGNTIYF
DNA: TGTGCCAGCAGTCCAACAGGTATTGGAAACACCATATATTTT

length: 14
size: .
J: TRBJ1-2
V: TRBV5-4
D: .
CDR3: CASSPTRGNYGYTF
DNA: TGTGCCAGCAGCCCGACCAGGGGCAACTATGGCTACACCTTC

length: 14
size: once
J: TRBJ2-7
V: TRBV2
D: TRBD1
CDR3: CASKKDRSTYEQYF
DNA: TGTGCCAGCAAAAAGGACAGGAGTACCTACGAGCAGTACTTC

length: 18
size: .
J: TRBJ2-3
V: TRBV5-8
D: .
CDR3: CASSHSLGLGVSTDTQYF
DNA: TGTGCCAGCAGCCATTCTCTCGGTCTCGGGGTTAGCACAGATACGCAGTATTTT

length: 15
size: .
J: TRBJ1-4
V: TRBV5-1
D: TRBD1
CDR3: CASSLSRDRGGVLFF
DNA: TGCGCCAGCAGCTTGAGTCGGGACAGGGGCGGAGTACTGTTTTTT

length: 16
size: .
J: TRBJ2-2
V: TRBV15
D: TRBD1
CDR3: CATSRLGQGKTGELFF
DNA: TGTGCCACCAGCAGACTTGGACAGGGTAAAACCGGGGAGCTGTTTTTT

length: 14
size: .
J: TRBJ1-5
V: TRBV2
D: .
CDR3: CASSEQGGNQPQHF
DNA: TGTGCCAGCAGTGAACAGGGTGGCAATCAGCCCCAGCATTTT

length: 16
size: .
J: TRBJ2-2
V: TRBV7-2
D: TRBD1
CDR3: CASSYPRDRGLRELFF
DNA: TGTGCCAGCAGCTACCCCCGGGACAGGGGGCTTAGGGAGCTGTTTTTT

length: 14
size: .
J: TRBJ1-4
V: TRBV12-5
D: TRBD1
CDR3: CASGSGQGREKLFF
DNA: TGTGCTAGTGGTAGTGGACAGGGGAGAGAAAAACTGTTTTTT

length: 15
size: .
J: TRBJ2-7
V: TRBV9
D: TRBD1
CDR3: CASSVAAGGREEQYF
DNA: TGTGCCAGCAGCGTAGCCGCAGGGGGCAGGGAGGAGCAGTACTTC

length: 16
size: .
J: TRBJ1-1
V: TRBV5-4
D: .
CDR3: CASSLGGGAGNTEAFF
DNA: TGTGCCAGCAGCTTGGGCGGGGGGGCAGGGAACACTGAAGCTTTCTTT